This T cell receptor (beta chain) was retrieved from a study of OX40 agonist ivuxolimab in advanced cancers. In the study overall: Every 2 weeks, patients received ivuxolimab intravenously, dosed at 0.01 to 10 mg/kg. Among those enrolled, mean age was around 55 years (range about 23 to 79) and 82.7% were male.

V was shortened by 5 bases and J by 0 bases, with 11 bases between the two germline ends. This CDR3 is 15 amino acids long. Germline CDR1 reads LNHDA; CDR2 reads SQIVND (reference sequence). The protocol was immunoSEQ multiplex PCR, while the TCRdb copy is restricted to in-frame clones and leaves out a portion. The sample holds 81,000 or so clones, 88% seen once. Details on this clone: The antigen remains unidentified.

Study results and limitations: Dosing at 0.1 to 3.0 mg/kg was accompanied by clonal expansion of CD4+ and CD8+ blood T cells by week 6. In general, CD8+ T cells held more expanded clones than CD4+ did, on average.

The clonotype originates from an adult with an advanced solid tumor such as melanoma, head and neck, liver or kidney cancer. Sequenced material: CD4+ or CD8+ T cells sorted from blood, taken in a trial of the OX40 agonist ivuxolimab. J is TRBJ1-3 and V is TRBV19; D is undetermined. The CDR3 coding sequence is TGTGCCAGTAGTGTAATTCTAGCCTCTGGAAACACCATATATTTT. It yields the protein CASSVILASGNTIYF.